Each of the 25 T cell receptor beta chains below was sequenced from the same sample in a study of blood T cell repertoires in COVID-19. Method: immunoSEQ multiplex PCR; TCRdb's copy keeps in-frame clones and lacks some. The data show about 110,000 clones, 80% to 85% seen once. Sequencing was performed on peripheral blood. These receptors were taken from a human donor in a cohort sampled during active COVID-19.

The rearrangement links TRBV3-1 (or the pseudogene TRBV3-2) to TRBJ2-5, with a tentative D call TRBD2 (6 bases). V dropped 1 base and J dropped 5 bases, with 11 bases sitting between them. Germline assignment: CDR1 LGHDT and CDR2 YNNKEL (reference sequence). This CDR3 spans 14 amino acids. For the CDR3, the DNA is TGTGCCAGCAGCCAAGGACTAGGTCGGGAGACCCAGTACTTC. Its translation is CASSQGLGRETQYF.

This chain connects TRBV7-6 to TRBJ2-1; 13 bases line up with TRBD2. The V gene end was trimmed by 7 bases and the J gene end by 4 bases; junction bases not matched to a gene: 13. From germline, CDR1 is SGHVS and CDR2 FNYEAQ. The CDR3 loop spans 18 amino acids. This CDR3 reads CASTPIGTSGKTYNEQFF. The DNA for the CDR3 is TGTGCCAGCACCCCTATCGGGACTAGCGGGAAAACATACAATGAGCAGTTCTTC.

This clone occurred once. V and J are TRBV10-3 and TRBJ2-3; 9 nucleotides agree with TRBD2. Germline loops: CDR1 ENHRY, CDR2 SYGVKD. The CDR3 consists of 14 residues. V was pared by 3 bases and J by 7 bases, with 5 bases of the junction left unmatched. The CDR3 DNA follows: TGTGCCATCAGTGACGGGCGGGAGGGTTATACGCAGTATTTT. Translating gives CAISDGREGYTQYF.

The chain joins TRBV18 to TRBJ2-3; perhaps TRBD1 as D (6 bases). V lost 2 bases and J 2 bases, leaving 11 bases between the germline ends. Germline V gene data show CDR1 as KGHSH and CDR2 as LQKENI. The CDR3 has 15 residues. This CDR3 is CASSPGQGNTDTQYF. As DNA, the CDR3 is TGTGCCAGCTCACCAGGCCAGGGGAACACAGATACGCAGTATTTT.

This sequence joins TRBV10-3 and TRBJ2-5; TRBD2 aligns across 11 bases. Germline values: CDR1 ENHRY, CDR2 SYGVKD. The CDR3 loop spans 14 amino acids. The junction had 7 bases not matched to a gene; V was cut back by 11 bases and J by 2 bases. CDR3 in amino acids: CAAGTSGTQETQYF. DNA of the CDR3: TGTGCCGCAGGGACTAGCGGTACTCAAGAGACCCAGTACTTC.

This sequence joins TRBV2 and TRBJ2-5; D possibly corresponds to TRBD2 (5 bases). Deletions cut 5 bases from V and 5 bases from J, with 6 bases between. The CDR3 runs to 11 residues. CDR1 is SNHLY, CDR2 FYNNEI, per germline. The CDR3 region is CASSPGETQYF. In nucleotides, the CDR3 is TGTGCCAGCAGTCCGGGGGAGACCCAGTACTTC.

The chain is built from TRBV11-2 and TRBJ2-7; 10 bases fit TRBD2. Germline V gene data show CDR1 as SGHAT and CDR2 as FQNNGV. The CDR3 is 15 amino acids. With V trimmed by 4 bases and J by 5 bases, 8 bases remained unmatched. This CDR3 reads CASSSLAGGRNEQYF. The CDR3 nucleotides are TGTGCCAGCAGCTCATTAGCGGGAGGAAGGAACGAGCAGTACTTC.

The chain uses TRBV7-2 and TRBJ2-1, with TRBD2 as a possible D gene (5 bases). Germline V gives CDR1 SGHTA, CDR2 FQGNSA. The CDR3 is 13 amino acids. V was cut by 5 bases and J by 4 bases, with 9 bases left in between. CDR3 in amino acids: CASSPAVYNEQFF. The CDR3 nucleotides are TGTGCCAGCAGCCCAGCGGTTTACAATGAGCAGTTCTTC.

The rearrangement links TRBV7-9 to TRBJ1-1, with D tentatively TRBD1 (6 bases). The CDR3 has 12 residues. Deletions cut 6 bases from V and 10 bases from J, with 15 bases between. The germline CDR1 and CDR2 sequences are SEHNR and FQNEAQ (reference sequence). The CDR3 here is CASSLDGQLAFF. The CDR3 DNA is TGTGCCAGCAGTCTAGACGGACAGTTAGCTTTCTTT.

The gene calls are TRBV7-3 and TRBJ1-5, with D unresolved. V dropped 1 base and J dropped 6 bases, with 7 bases sitting between them. Germline CDR1 reads SGHTA; CDR2 reads FQGTGA. The CDR3 has 13 residues. The CDR3 is CASSLSEGQPQHF. The CDR3 DNA reads as TGTGCCAGCAGCTTAAGTGAGGGTCAGCCCCAGCATTTT.

This clone was detected a few times. This chain links TRBV7-3 with TRBJ1-2; D possibly corresponds to TRBD1 (6 bases). The length of the CDR3 is 16 residues. Trimming took 5 bases from V and 3 from J, leaving 19 bases between them. Per the germline V gene, CDR1 is SGHTA and CDR2 is FQGTGA. The CDR3 region has the DNA TGTGCCAGCAGCCTCTCCGGACAGCCAGTGGACTATGGCTACACCTTC. This encodes CASSLSGQPVDYGYTF.

A single count supports this clone. The CDR3 loop reads CASSIVAGMNTEAFF. In nucleotides, the CDR3 is TGTGCCAGTAGTATAGTGGCGGGTATGAACACTGAAGCTTTCTTT. The gene calls are TRBV19 and TRBJ1-1, with D uncertain. Looked up from germline, CDR1 is LNHDA and CDR2 is SQIVND (reference sequence). This CDR3 is built from 15 residues. With 1 base removed from V and 0 bases from J, the gap between germline ends came to 9 bases.

The chain combines TRBV12-3 or TRBV12-4 with TRBJ2-1; 8 nucleotides align to TRBD1. V gave up 5 bases and J gave up 16 bases; unmatched junction bases: 10. There are 12 residues in the CDR3. CDR3 bases: TGTGCCAGCAGTGTAGACAGGGGACGAAGCTTCTTC. Translation gives CASSVDRGRSFF.

J is TRBJ2-3 and V is TRBV28, with TRBD1 as a possible D gene (6 bases). Germline-derived CDR1 and CDR2 are MDHEN and SYDVKM. V was cut by 6 bases and J by 6 bases, with 16 bases left in between. This CDR3 is 14 amino acids long. The chain's CDR3 is CASRIQGGIDTQYF. In DNA form, the CDR3 reads TGTGCCAGCAGGATACAGGGTGGGATCGATACGCAGTATTTT.

V is TRBV10-3 and J is TRBJ2-2; TRBD2 aligns across 7 bases. The J segment lost 7 bases and the V segment lost 10 bases, leaving 15 bases of the junction unmatched. Germline V gene sequence: CDR1 ENHRY, CDR2 SYGVKD. The CDR3 is made up of 15 amino acids. The CDR3 DNA sequence: TGTGCCACAGCCCCTTCTAGCGGAAGGGACGGGGAGCTGTTTTTT. Translation: CATAPSSGRDGELFF.

The rearrangement uses TRBV19 and TRBJ2-1, with TRBD2 matching over 15 bases. The germline V gene encodes CDR1 LNHDA and CDR2 SQIVND (reference sequence). The junction had 5 bases not matched to a gene; V was cut back by 6 bases and J by 5 bases. The CDR3 has 16 residues. The CDR3 DNA reads TGTGCCAGTAGCGTGGGACTAGCGGGAGGCAACAATGAGCAGTTCTTC. It specifies CASSVGLAGGNNEQFF. The whole variable domain, filled in from reference TRBV19 and TRBJ2-1, reads DGGITQSPKYLFRKEGQNVTLSCEQNLNHDAMYWYRQDPGQGLRLIYYSQIVNDFQKGDIAEGYSVSREKKESFPLTVTSAQKNPTAFYLCASSVGLAGGNNEQFFGPGTRLTVL.

The rearrangement links TRBV28 to TRBJ2-1; D is uncertain. There are 15 residues in the CDR3. Germline V gene data show CDR1 as MDHEN and CDR2 as SYDVKM. Trimming took 6 bases from V and 9 from J, leaving 21 bases between them. The CDR3 loop reads CASSRTGSSRIEQFF. As DNA, the CDR3 is TGTGCCAGCAGCCGAACGGGTTCGAGCCGGATTGAGCAGTTCTTC.

The genes are TRBV18 and TRBJ1-2; possibly TRBD1 for D (5 bases). CDR1 and CDR2 from the germline V gene are KGHSH and LQKENI. The CDR3 covers 17 residues. V lost 0 bases and J lost 0, with 14 bases in between. The CDR3 spells CASSPPGLTLANYGYTF. The DNA of the CDR3 is TGTGCCAGCTCACCACCGGGGCTGACGTTAGCTAACTATGGCTACACCTTC.

V usage is TRBV19 and J usage is TRBJ2-6; 8 nucleotides agree with TRBD1. The ends lost 7 bases at V and 0 bases at J; junction bases unmatched: 8. This CDR3 has 17 residues. Germline lookup yields CDR1 LNHDA and CDR2 SQIVND (reference sequence). This chain's CDR3 is CASTWGQANSGANVLTF. Here the CDR3 DNA reads TGTGCCAGTACCTGGGGACAGGCTAACTCTGGGGCCAACGTCCTGACTTTC.

The chain has TRBV20-1 and TRBJ2-3; 8 nucleotides match TRBD2. This CDR3 is 16 amino acids long. The V and J ends lost 3 bases and 2 bases, in that order; junction bases with no gene match: 10. Germline-derived CDR1 and CDR2 are DFQATT and SNEGSKA (reference sequence). Written as DNA, the CDR3 is TGCAGTGCTAGTAGCGCGGGAGGACCCCTCACAGATACGCAGTATTTT. The encoded protein is CSASSAGGPLTDTQYF.

The rearrangement joins TRBV27 to TRBJ1-6, with 12 bases fitting TRBD1. The germline V gene encodes CDR1 MNHEY and CDR2 SMNVEV (reference sequence). V lost 3 bases and J lost 8; bases outside the gene matches: 5. CDR3 size: 16 residues. CDR3 loop: CASSLRDRGPYSPLHF. CDR3 DNA sequence: TGTGCCAGCAGTTTGAGGGACAGGGGGCCATATTCACCCCTCCACTTT.

The V call is TRBV10-2, the J call TRBJ1-1; D not resolved. Germline V gene sequence: CDR1 WSHSY, CDR2 SAAADI. This CDR3 has 17 residues. V was shortened by 3 bases and J by 4 bases, with 21 bases between the two germline ends. This CDR3 reads CASSESGLGREGTEAFF. CDR3 nucleotide sequence: TGCGCCAGCAGTGAATCGGGGTTAGGTCGAGAAGGCACTGAAGCTTTCTTT.

This rearrangement joins TRBV2 to TRBJ1-5; D is perhaps TRBD1 (6 bases). In germline, CDR1 is SNHLY, CDR2 FYNNEI. V dropped 6 bases and J dropped 0 bases, with 9 bases sitting between them. This CDR3 spans 14 amino acids. CDR3 loop: CASSRTDSNQPQHF. The CDR3 nucleotides are TGTGCCAGCAGCCGGACAGATAGCAATCAGCCCCAGCATTTT.

The gene calls are TRBV6-5 and TRBJ2-7; 8 nucleotides line up with TRBD1. Trimming removed 8 bases from V and 2 bases from J; junction bases left unmatched: 8. This CDR3 is 14 amino acids long. Germline V gene sequence: CDR1 MNHEY, CDR2 SVGAGI. CDR3 coding DNA: TGTGCCAGCCTCTCAGGGGGCAATCCCTACGAGCAGTACTTC. Protein sequence: CASLSGGNPYEQYF.

This chain connects TRBV27 to TRBJ2-1; no firm D call. The CDR3 has 11 amino acids. Germline lookup yields CDR1 MNHEY and CDR2 SMNVEV (reference sequence). V lost 3 bases and J 7 bases, leaving 4 bases between the germline ends. This CDR3 reads CASSFSNEQFF. The CDR3 region has the DNA TGTGCCAGCAGTTTCTCGAATGAGCAGTTCTTC.